These 28 T cell receptor beta chains share one sample of origin, sequenced in a study of blood T cell repertoires in COVID-19. Generated by immunoSEQ multiplex PCR, the TCRdb table keeps only in-frame clones and is missing some. This sample has around 140,000 clones, with 87% found just once. Sequences were obtained from PBMCs or T cells enriched from blood (not recorded which). These receptor sequences come from a man in his 60s who had recovered from COVID-19.

This rearrangement joins TRBV9 to TRBJ2-2; 7 bases align to TRBD2. The CDR3 consists of 16 residues. Germline-derived CDR1 and CDR2 are SGDLS and YYNGEE. The ends lost 4 bases at V and 4 bases at J; junction bases unmatched: 10. The CDR3 spells CASSPRSTSSTGELFF. The CDR3 coding sequence is TGTGCCAGCAGCCCTCGGTCGACTAGCAGCACCGGGGAGCTGTTTTTT.

In this sample, this clone turned up a few times. The chain has TRBV15 and TRBJ2-7; 13 nucleotides line up with TRBD2. Per germline, CDR1 LNHNV and CDR2 YYDKDF (reference sequence). The trim removed 0 bases at V and 6 bases at J, leaving 2 bases unmatched. The CDR3 is made up of 15 amino acids. CDR3 residues: CATSRDRTSGGEQYF. CDR3 coding DNA: TGTGCCACCAGCAGAGATCGGACTAGCGGGGGCGAGCAGTACTTC.

The chain has TRBV5-4 and TRBJ1-1; D not resolved. The CDR3 has 14 amino acids. Germline values: CDR1 SGHNT, CDR2 YYREEE (reference sequence). V lost 1 base to trimming and J lost 1 base, with 8 bases between them. The CDR3 region is CASSLLERNTEAFF. The CDR3 DNA reads as TGTGCCAGCAGCTTGTTGGAGAGGAACACTGAAGCTTTCTTT.

The rearrangement links TRBV27 to TRBJ2-1, with TRBD2 as a possible D gene (6 bases). The CDR3 loop spans 16 amino acids. Germline CDR1 reads MNHEY; CDR2 reads SMNVEV (reference sequence). V was shortened by 1 base and J by 6 bases, with 16 bases between the two germline ends. DNA for the CDR3: TGTGCCAGCAGTTTATGGGGGGTGGCGGGGATCAATGAGCAGTTCTTC. As protein: CASSLWGVAGINEQFF.

This sequence joins TRBV5-1 and TRBJ2-7; 9 nucleotides line up with TRBD1. Trimming took 0 bases from V and 3 from J; bases not matched to a gene: 1. The CDR3 consists of 14 residues. Germline V lookup: CDR1 SGHRS, CDR2 YFSETQ. In DNA form, the CDR3 reads TGCGCCAGCAGCTTGGTGGGACAGGGCTACGAGCAGTACTTC. This sequence encodes CASSLVGQGYEQYF.

This clone was seen a handful of times. The chain uses TRBV11-2 and TRBJ1-1, with D possibly matching TRBD1 (6 bases). The germline CDR1 and CDR2 sequences are SGHAT and FQNNGV. V was clipped by 4 bases and J by 0 bases, with 12 bases between them. The length of the CDR3 is 15 residues. The CDR3 loop is CASSSLGALNTEAFF. The CDR3 DNA sequence: TGTGCCAGCAGCTCCCTGGGGGCCTTGAACACTGAAGCTTTCTTT. The full variable domain, in which reference TRBV11-2 and TRBJ1-1 provide the parts outside the CDR3, is EAGVAQSPRYKIIEKRQSVAFWCNPISGHATLYWYQQILGQGPKLLIQFQNNGVVDDSQLPKDRFSAERLKGVDSTLKIQPAKLEDSAVYLCASSSLGALNTEAFFGQGTRLTVV.

Written as DNA, the CDR3 is TGTGCCAGCAGCTCACAGGGGGCTTCCTATGGCTACACCTTC. It is translated as CASSSQGASYGYTF. The chain has TRBV3-1 (or the pseudogene TRBV3-2) and TRBJ1-2, with 9 bases aligning to TRBD1. There are 14 residues in the CDR3. Germline V CDR1 and CDR2: LGHDT, YNNKEL (reference sequence). With V trimmed by 5 bases and J by 4 bases, 5 bases remained unmatched.

V usage is TRBV29-1 and J usage is TRBJ2-5; 9 nucleotides agree with TRBD2. This CDR3 has 15 residues. The ends lost 4 bases at V and 4 bases at J; junction bases unmatched: 10. CDR1 SQVTM and CDR2 ANQGSEA come from the germline V gene. The chain's CDR3 is CSVVVSGSYLETQYF. In nucleotides, the CDR3 is TGCAGCGTTGTGGTTAGCGGGAGTTATCTAGAGACCCAGTACTTC.

Only one count was recorded for this clone. This chain uses TRBV5-1 with TRBJ2-3; possible D gene TRBD2, 6 bases. V was trimmed by 7 bases and J by 2 bases, leaving 14 bases between them. Germline V gene lookup returns CDR1 SGHRS and CDR2 YFSETQ. CDR3 length: 14 amino acids. The CDR3 region has the DNA TGCGCCAGCTCCCGGGACTCCCCCACAGATACGCAGTATTTT. As protein: CASSRDSPTDTQYF.

This clone is labeled medium-sized. The rearrangement links TRBV29-1 to TRBJ2-7; tentative D call: TRBD2 (6 bases). The CDR3 covers 13 residues. Germline CDR1 and CDR2: SQVTM and ANQGSEA. Trimming took off 5 bases at V and 3 bases at J, with 14 bases between the two ends. DNA of the CDR3: TGCAGCGTTTTAGGAGGGAGAAGCTACGAGCAGTACTTC. It specifies CSVLGGRSYEQYF.

This rearrangement joins TRBV18 to TRBJ1-2; D call uncertain. The CDR3 extends over 16 amino acids. The V end was cut by 2 bases, the J end by 2 bases, with 15 bases between. Germline loops: CDR1 KGHSH, CDR2 LQKENI. This CDR3 reads CASSPIVRDGNYGYTF. CDR3 DNA sequence: TGTGCCAGCTCACCAATCGTCCGTGACGGGAACTATGGCTACACCTTC.

The chain combines TRBV7-9 with TRBJ1-2; a possible D gene is TRBD1 (5 bases). CDR1 SEHNR and CDR2 FQNEAQ come from the germline V gene (reference sequence). The CDR3 contains 14 residues. The germline V and J ends were trimmed by 5 bases and 5 bases, with 15 bases remaining between them. The CDR3 region has the DNA TGTGCCAGCAGCAGTCGGGGGTCACAATATGGCTACACCTTC. This encodes CASSSRGSQYGYTF.

V usage is TRBV25-1 and J usage is TRBJ2-2; 7 bases map to TRBD1. With 6 bases clipped from V and 4 bases from J, the junction kept 2 bases outside the gene matches. The V gene's germline CDR1 is MGHDK and CDR2 SYGVNS. The CDR3 runs 13 residues. The CDR3, as DNA: TGTGCCAGCAGACAGGGGAGCACCGGGGAGCTGTTTTTT. Its translation is CASRQGSTGELFF.

The chain is built from TRBV5-6 and TRBJ2-5; TRBD2 matches at 14 bases. The V gene end was trimmed by 4 bases and the J gene end by 2 bases; junction bases not matched to a gene: 7. The germline CDR1 and CDR2 sequences are SGHDT and YYEEEE. The CDR3 runs to 17 residues. This CDR3 is CASSLRLAGGLQETQYF. The CDR3 coding sequence is TGTGCCAGCAGCCTTAGACTAGCGGGAGGGTTACAAGAGACCCAGTACTTC.

The genes are TRBV28 and TRBJ1-3, with 7 positions matching TRBD1. With V trimmed by 2 bases and J by 6 bases, 7 bases remained unmatched. The CDR3 length is 15 residues. CDR1 and CDR2 from the germline V gene are MDHEN and SYDVKM. The CDR3 DNA follows: TGTGCCAGCAGTTTAGGGCAGGGGGTCGAAAACACCATATATTTT. It yields the protein CASSLGQGVENTIYF.

This clone came up a few times. The chain has TRBV6-4 and TRBJ2-2; D ambiguous. Looked up from germline, CDR1 is MRHNA and CDR2 is SNTAGT. V lost 3 bases, J lost 3 bases, and 5 bases lay in between. The CDR3 totals 13 residues. In DNA form, the CDR3 reads TGTGCCAGCAGTGAACGGGACACCGGGGAGCTGTTTTTT. Translated, it gives CASSERDTGELFF.

The chain carries TRBV18 and TRBJ2-7, with 11 positions matching TRBD2. Germline lookup yields CDR1 KGHSH and CDR2 LQKENI. V lost 3 bases and J lost 2; bases outside the gene matches: 3. CDR3 length: 15 amino acids. For the CDR3, the DNA is TGTGCCAGCTCACCGACTAGCGGGGACCCCTACGAGCAGTACTTC. It codes for CASSPTSGDPYEQYF.

The chain combines TRBV13 with TRBJ2-1; 9 bases line up with TRBD2. Losses at the gene ends were 6 bases for V and 5 bases for J; bases not matched to a gene: 2. The CDR3 contains 13 residues. CDR1 is PRHDT and CDR2 is FYEKMQ in the germline V gene (reference sequence). The CDR3 DNA is TGTGCCAGCAGTCTAGCGGGGAACAATGAGCAGTTCTTC. This codes for CASSLAGNNEQFF. Full variable domain (outside the CDR3, taken from reference TRBV13 and TRBJ2-1): AAGVIQSPRHLIKEKRETATLKCYPIPRHDTVYWYQQGPGQDPQFLISFYEKMQSDKGSIPDRFSAQQFSDYHSELNMSSLELGDSALYFCASSLAGNNEQFFGPGTRLTVL.

V and J are TRBV5-1 and TRBJ2-3, with a weak D call TRBD2 (5 bases). The CDR3 is 14 amino acids. V gave up 3 bases and J gave up 3 bases, with 11 bases separating them. Germline loops: CDR1 SGHRS, CDR2 YFSETQ. This CDR3 is CASSSLRGTDTQYF. CDR3 nucleotides: TGCGCCAGCAGCTCCCTTCGGGGAACAGATACGCAGTATTTT.

As DNA, the CDR3 is TGTGCCTGGAGTGTTAACAGGGCCGGGGAGCTGTTTTTT. This codes for CAWSVNRAGELFF. This chain links TRBV30 with TRBJ2-2; a possible D gene is TRBD1 (6 bases). The CDR3 has 13 amino acids. The germline V gene encodes CDR1 GTSNPN and CDR2 SVGIG (reference sequence). Trimming removed 0 bases from V and 6 bases from J, with 8 bases in between.

The CDR3 loop is CASSQLDSGETQYF. CDR3 nucleotides: TGTGCCAGCAGCCAATTAGATTCAGGGGAGACCCAGTACTTC. The chain links TRBV3-1 (or the pseudogene TRBV3-2) to TRBJ2-5; TRBD1 might be the D (5 bases). The CDR3 is 14 amino acids. V lost 2 bases and J lost 5, with 12 bases in between. The germline CDR1 and CDR2 sequences are LGHDT and YNNKEL (reference sequence).

The rearrangement joins TRBV9 to TRBJ2-2; 9 bases fit TRBD1. The V segment lost 0 bases and the J segment 2 bases; nucleotides outside the gene matches: 5. The CDR3 covers 17 residues. Germline CDR1 SGDLS, CDR2 YYNGEE. The CDR3 DNA sequence: TGTGCCAGCAGCGTAGATGGGACAGGGTCTAACACCGGGGAGCTGTTTTTT. Amino acid sequence: CASSVDGTGSNTGELFF.

The genes are TRBV6-5 and TRBJ1-6, with D perhaps TRBD1 (5 bases). Looked up from germline, CDR1 is MNHEY and CDR2 is SVGAGI. The CDR3 spans 16 residues. V dropped 0 bases and J dropped 7 bases, with 13 bases sitting between them. DNA of the CDR3: TGTGCCAGCAGTTACTCACGGGGGGGAGGCAATTCACCCCTCCACTTT. Translating it yields CASSYSRGGGNSPLHF.

The table lists this clone with a count of one. V is TRBV28 and J is TRBJ2-5, with 9 positions matching TRBD2. The CDR3 runs 17 residues. V dropped 4 bases and J dropped 1; count of bases not matched to a gene: 10. Germline V gives CDR1 MDHEN, CDR2 SYDVKM. In DNA, the CDR3 is TGTGCCAGCAGTTCCCCCAAGACTAGCGGAGTCCAAGAGACCCAGTACTTC. Protein sequence: CASSSPKTSGVQETQYF.

The chain employs TRBV27 and TRBJ2-2; tentative D call: TRBD1 (5 bases). Between the trimmed V and J ends, which lost 6 bases and 6 bases, there was a span of 14 bases. This CDR3 is built from 14 residues. CDR1 and CDR2 (germline): MNHEY, SMNVEV (reference sequence). This chain's CDR3 is CASSLDISAGELFF. Here the CDR3 DNA reads TGTGCCAGCAGCTTGGACATCAGTGCCGGGGAGCTGTTTTTT.

This clone showed up just once. The rearrangement uses TRBV27 and TRBJ2-7, with D hard to call. Trimming took off 2 bases at V and 0 bases at J, with 14 bases between the two ends. Germline lookup yields CDR1 MNHEY and CDR2 SMNVEV (reference sequence). This CDR3 has 16 amino acids. The CDR3 reads CASSLSWRLRSYEQYF. The DNA for the CDR3 is TGTGCCAGCAGTTTAAGTTGGCGGCTACGCTCCTACGAGCAGTACTTC.

This chain uses TRBV7-2 with TRBJ1-3; 11 bases match TRBD1. The CDR3 runs 13 residues. Trimming removed 5 bases from V and 8 bases from J; junction bases left unmatched: 2. Germline CDR1 is SGHTA and CDR2 is FQGNSA. The CDR3 protein is CASSQGQGDTIYF. The CDR3 bases are TGTGCCAGCAGCCAGGGACAGGGGGACACCATATATTTT.

Points on this clone: An end of the junction does not agree with germline; a read error may underlie this. The chain links TRBV29-1 to TRBJ1-1, with D maybe TRBD1 (6 bases). Germline V gene data show CDR1 as SQVTM and CDR2 as ANQGSEA. This CDR3 has 12 amino acids. The CDR3 nucleotides are TGTGGGGGGGCAGGGATGAACTCTGAAGCTTTCTTT. Translation gives CGGAGMNSEAFF.